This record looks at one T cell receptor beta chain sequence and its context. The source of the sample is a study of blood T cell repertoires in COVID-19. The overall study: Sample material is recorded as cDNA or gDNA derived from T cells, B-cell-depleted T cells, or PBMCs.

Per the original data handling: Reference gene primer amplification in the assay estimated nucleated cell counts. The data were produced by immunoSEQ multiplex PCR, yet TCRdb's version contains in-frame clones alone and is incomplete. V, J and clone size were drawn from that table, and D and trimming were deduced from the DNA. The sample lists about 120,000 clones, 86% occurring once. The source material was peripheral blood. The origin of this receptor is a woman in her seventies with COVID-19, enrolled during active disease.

The CDR3 here is CASSMSGGPLNEQFF. CDR3 nucleotides: TGTGCCAGCAGCATGAGCGGGGGGCCTTTGAATGAGCAGTTCTTC. The chain combines TRBV7-2 with TRBJ2-1; 9 bases match TRBD2. Germline trimming cut 5 bases from V and 7 bases from J; bases unmatched to any gene: 9. This CDR3 is 15 amino acids long. Per germline, CDR1 SGHTA and CDR2 FQGNSA.